This T cell receptor beta chain was captured in a study of control samples from healthy donors and cancer patients. On this clone: At one boundary the junction diverges from the germline segment, which might be a read error.

This CDR3 spans 16 amino acids. From germline, CDR1 is SGHTA and CDR2 FQGNSA. Some clones are missing from TCRdb's copy, which holds only in-frame ones; the method was immunoSEQ multiplex PCR. The sample yields approximately 100,000 clones, around 90% seen once. This sequence originates from a human donor in good health. The donor label of this sample is uncertain. Sample: blood. The rearrangement joins TRBV7-2 to TRBJ2-5; 12 bases are a match to TRBD2. CDR3 region: CVSSPTLAGGLETQYF. CDR3 bases: TGTGTCAGCAGTCCTACCCTAGCGGGGGGGTTGGAGACCCAGTACTTC.